This T cell receptor (beta chain) stems from a study of blood T cell repertoires in COVID-19 (dated by TCRdb to 2020 to 2021). About the study as a whole: Samples covering the acute and convalescent phases of COVID-19 were provided by collaborators in the United States, Italy and Spain. The repertoires were released in a freely available public database meant as a resource for research on the immune response to SARS-CoV-2. Where available, HLA class I and class II types were obtained from metadata supplied by the sample provider rather than from assay-based typing. The prospective study material was composed of cDNA or gDNA derived from T cells, B-cell-depleted T cells, or PBMCs. Sample metadata almost always included a de-identified subject ID, COVID-19 status, age in years and sex. The dataset comprised deeply sampled blood TCRbeta repertoires from subjects exposed to, actively infected with, or recovered from COVID-19. Samples were obtained from the ongoing ImmuneRACE study (first 160 participants) and from 1,200 or so subjects provided by 6 global collaborators.

CDR3 length: 14 amino acids, cysteine to valine. The read is trimmed to its CDR3 DNA, 42 bases read in frame from base 1. A distance of 10 bases separates the germline ends of V and J, which lose 0 bases and 4 bases respectively. For CDR1 and CDR2, the germline V gene (reference sequence) lists MNHEY and SMNVEV. The immunoSEQ Assay, a bias-controlled multiplex PCR, was used to amplify TCRbeta CDR3 regions from genomic DNA. As for how the authors treated the data: Nucleated cell counts per sample were estimated from amplification of reference gene primers within the assay. To quantify the absolute abundance of each unique TCRbeta CDR3 rearrangement, sequence reads were collapsed and filtered. For each sample, productive Simpson clonality was calculated by taking the square root of Simpson's diversity index across productive rearrangements. The clones in this table, taken by TCRdb from immuneACCESS, are in-frame only. Not every clone is retained; where verified, under half of the shortfall comes from an unresolved V gene, and the cause of the rest is unknown. V, J and clone size are those of that table, while D and trimming were read from the DNA. For this sample there are approximately 170,000 clones; roughly nine tenths appear just once. The top ten clones comprise about 26% of the sample.

As for this clone: The clone's antigen remains unknown. No base quality information exists; no much larger clone differs at one position.

The full study reports these points: How much clinical and demographic metadata was included differed by source and by participant, and the metadata was provided uncurated.

Whole blood was collected in K2EDTA tubes by collaborating institutions according to the institutions' own protocols. For TCRbeta analysis, collaborator samples were shipped as frozen whole blood, as isolated PBMCs, or as DNA extracted from either sample type. Specimen: peripheral blood. The origin of this receptor is a man in his sixties with acute or convalescent COVID-19. Rearrangement joined TRBV27 to TRBJ2-7; TRBD2 might be the D gene, on 6 matching bases. The CDR3 sequence is CASSLSGRGYEQYV. The nucleotides read TGTGCCAGCAGTTTATCGGGGCGGGGATACGAGCAGTACGTC.